Each of the 32 T cell receptor beta chains below was sequenced from the same sample in a study of blood T cell repertoires in COVID-19. Assay: immunoSEQ multiplex PCR; the TCRdb copy retains only in-frame clones and omits some. The data contain 200,000 to 250,000 clones, roughly 94% of them singletons. Sequencing input: peripheral blood. The receptors were gathered from a man between 25 and 39 years old with acute or convalescent COVID-19.

The chain carries TRBV2 and TRBJ1-6, with D perhaps matching TRBD1 (6 bases). The CDR3 covers 14 residues. V shed 5 bases and J shed 10 bases, with 15 bases lying between them. CDR1 and CDR2 from the germline V gene are SNHLY and FYNNEI. The CDR3 reads CASSTGTRESPLHF. CDR3 nucleotide sequence: TGTGCCAGCAGTACCGGGACAAGGGAATCACCCCTCCACTTT.

The rearrangement links TRBV7-2 to TRBJ1-3, with D possibly being TRBD1 (5 bases). Germline-derived CDR1 and CDR2 are SGHTA and FQGNSA. Trimming stripped 5 bases from V and 2 bases from J, with 10 bases between. This CDR3 has 14 residues. CDR3 sequence: CASSPGTAGNTIYF. CDR3 in DNA: TGTGCCAGCAGCCCGGGGACTGCTGGAAACACCATATATTTT.

J is TRBJ2-3 and V is TRBV30, with a weak D call TRBD2 (5 bases). CDR3 length equals 15 residues. Germline CDR1 GTSNPN, CDR2 SVGIG (reference sequence). Trimming took 2 bases from V and 0 from J, leaving 12 bases between them. The CDR3 spells CAWSPRGTSTDTQYF. CDR3 in DNA: TGTGCCTGGAGTCCTCGGGGTACTAGCACAGATACGCAGTATTTT.

The CDR3 protein is CASSQDRGSVSPLHF. The DNA of the CDR3 is TGTGCCAGCAGCCAAGATAGGGGGTCGGTTTCACCCCTCCACTTT. The chain employs TRBV3-1 (or the pseudogene TRBV3-2) and TRBJ1-6, with a weak D call TRBD1 (6 bases). Germline assignment: CDR1 LGHDT and CDR2 YNNKEL (reference sequence). The CDR3 sequence is 15 residues long. The V end lost 0 bases, the J end lost 9 bases, and 12 bases lay between the germline ends.

V gene TRBV5-1 combines with J gene TRBJ2-5, with TRBD1 matching 8 bases. Trimming removed 2 bases from V and 4 bases from J; junction bases left unmatched: 10. Germline loops: CDR1 SGHRS, CDR2 YFSETQ. This CDR3 has 16 residues. CDR3 amino acids: CASSFSPGGQGETQYF. The CDR3 DNA follows: TGCGCCAGCAGCTTTTCTCCAGGGGGCCAGGGAGAGACCCAGTACTTC.

The chain carries TRBV5-8 and TRBJ1-5; D is perhaps TRBD1 (5 bases). The CDR3 totals 15 residues. Germline-derived CDR1 and CDR2 are SGHTS and YDEGEE. Trimming shortened V by 4 bases and J by 0 bases, and 11 bases separated the two germline ends. CDR3 nucleotides: TGTGCCAGCAGCCGGGGACTGTATAGCAATCAGCCCCAGCATTTT. It specifies CASSRGLYSNQPQHF.

The chain joins TRBV2 to TRBJ1-2; possible D gene TRBD1, 5 bases. Germline loops: CDR1 SNHLY, CDR2 FYNNEI. The CDR3 contains 14 residues. V lost 8 bases to trimming and J lost 3 bases, with 16 bases between them. DNA of the CDR3: TGTGCCAGCCTTGAAGAACAGGTGTACTATGGCTACACCTTC. It specifies CASLEEQVYYGYTF.

The chain carries TRBV9 and TRBJ1-6; tentative D call: TRBD1 (5 bases). Between the trimmed V and J ends, which lost 4 bases and 6 bases, there was a span of 14 bases. Germline V gives CDR1 SGDLS, CDR2 YYNGEE. This CDR3 comprises 15 residues. The CDR3 nucleotides are TGTGCCAGCAGCACACAGGAGGGGATTAATTCACCCCTCCACTTT. Encoded protein: CASSTQEGINSPLHF.

CDR3 DNA: TGTGCCAGTAGAGGGGGCAGAAGGGGGCGATGGACTGAAGCTTTCTTT. Amino acids: CASRGGRRGRWTEAFF. V and J are TRBV19 and TRBJ1-1, with TRBD1 matching 7 bases. This CDR3 spans 16 amino acids. CDR1 and CDR2 (germline): LNHDA, SQIVND (reference sequence). After removal of 6 bases from V and 5 bases from J, the junction contained 15 bases not matched to a gene.

This chain joins TRBV25-1 and TRBJ2-5; D is uncertain. The V and J ends lost 5 bases and 4 bases respectively, with 8 bases between them. This CDR3 has 12 residues. Germline loops: CDR1 MGHDK, CDR2 SYGVNS. As DNA, the CDR3 is TGTGCCAGCAGTCTAGTATCAGAGACCCAGTACTTC. This encodes CASSLVSETQYF.

The V gene is TRBV2, the J gene TRBJ2-3; 8 nucleotides align to TRBD2. J was trimmed by 4 bases and V by 5 bases; bases with no gene match: 8. Germline lookup yields CDR1 SNHLY and CDR2 FYNNEI. The length of the CDR3 is 15 residues. CDR3 bases: TGTGCCAGCAGTACACAAGGACTAGCAGCAGATACGCAGTATTTT. It is translated as CASSTQGLAADTQYF.

A word on this clone: At one end, the junction sequence differs from germline, possibly due to a read error. CDR3 protein: CASSPRRGTEDTDTQYF. The CDR3 DNA follows: TGTGCTAGCAGCCCTCGACGGGGGACAGAGGACACAGATACGCAGTATTTT. This chain connects TRBV7-7 to TRBJ2-3, with a weak D call TRBD1 (7 bases). From germline, CDR1 is SSHAT and CDR2 FNYEAQ (reference sequence). The CDR3 is made up of 17 amino acids.

The chain couples TRBV5-1 to TRBJ1-1, with D perhaps TRBD1 (5 bases). V dropped 2 bases and J dropped 4 bases, with 15 bases sitting between them. Germline loops: CDR1 SGHRS, CDR2 YFSETQ. This CDR3 spans 15 amino acids. In DNA form, the CDR3 reads TGCGCCAGCAGCTTAAGTGGGGGGTCCGGCACTGAAGCTTTCTTT. Translating gives CASSLSGGSGTEAFF.

This chain links TRBV5-4 with TRBJ2-7; 8 bases line up with TRBD2. This CDR3 has 16 residues. Germline V CDR1 and CDR2: SGHNT, YYREEE (reference sequence). V lost 0 bases, J lost 6 bases, and 11 bases stayed unmatched. The CDR3 spells CASSLEPQRENGEQYF. CDR3 coding DNA: TGTGCCAGCAGCTTGGAACCCCAGCGGGAGAATGGCGAGCAGTACTTC.

The chain carries TRBV11-2 and TRBJ1-2, with 8 bases aligning to TRBD1. V lost 2 bases and J lost 2; bases outside the gene matches: 7. In germline, CDR1 is SGHAT, CDR2 FQNNGV. The CDR3 totals 16 residues. CDR3 sequence: CASSLSGTGENYGYTF. Written as DNA, the CDR3 is TGTGCCAGCAGCTTATCCGGGACAGGAGAGAACTATGGCTACACCTTC.

The V and J genes are TRBV28 and TRBJ2-2; 8 bases are shared with TRBD1. The germline V gene encodes CDR1 MDHEN and CDR2 SYDVKM. Trimming removed 3 bases from V and 7 bases from J; junction bases left unmatched: 4. This CDR3 comprises 14 residues. The CDR3: CASSLTGADGELFF. The CDR3 nucleotides read TGTGCCAGCAGTTTGACAGGGGCGGACGGGGAGCTGTTTTTT.

The chain links TRBV2 to TRBJ2-7; maybe TRBD1 (5 bases). V was clipped by 4 bases and J by 4 bases, with 5 bases between them. Germline V gene lookup returns CDR1 SNHLY and CDR2 FYNNEI. The CDR3 has 11 amino acids. DNA of the CDR3: TGTGCCAGCAGTGGACAGTACGAGCAGTACTTC. Translated: CASSGQYEQYF.

V is TRBV24-1 and J is TRBJ1-5; D gene uncertain. Germline lookup yields CDR1 KGHDR and CDR2 SFDVKD. The CDR3 is made up of 16 amino acids. V dropped 3 bases and J dropped 0 bases, with 11 bases sitting between them. This chain's CDR3 is CATSDISAYSNQPQHF. CDR3 bases: TGTGCCACCAGTGATATTTCAGCGTATAGCAATCAGCCCCAGCATTTT.

The chain joins TRBV30 to TRBJ1-2, with D unclear. The germline V gene encodes CDR1 GTSNPN and CDR2 SVGIG (reference sequence). The CDR3 loop spans 12 amino acids. The ends were cut back, 0 bases at V and 4 bases at J, with 6 bases in the middle. CDR3 nucleotide sequence: TGTGCCTGGAGTGTACTGATCTATGGCTACACCTTC. Translated: CAWSVLIYGYTF.

The rearrangement links TRBV28 to TRBJ2-2; D gene ambiguous. CDR1 and CDR2 (germline): MDHEN, SYDVKM. V was clipped by 2 bases and J by 6 bases, with 10 bases between them. The CDR3 extends over 14 amino acids. The CDR3 spells CASSLPLVAGELFF. Here the CDR3 DNA reads TGTGCCAGCAGTTTACCCCTAGTAGCCGGGGAGCTGTTTTTT.

This chain links TRBV6-5 with TRBJ1-6; D is undetermined. The germline V gene has CDR1 MNHEY and CDR2 SVGAGI. V dropped 8 bases and J dropped 7 bases, with 15 bases sitting between them. The CDR3 totals 14 residues. The CDR3 DNA sequence: TGTGCCAGCGTGATGGAGGGATCGAATTCACCCCTCCACTTT. Translated, it gives CASVMEGSNSPLHF.

The V gene is TRBV2, the J gene TRBJ2-7; D gene unclear. CDR1 SNHLY and CDR2 FYNNEI come from the germline V gene. V was pared by 7 bases and J by 6 bases, with 19 bases between. The CDR3 spans 14 residues. This chain's CDR3 is CASTRSLPSLEQYF. The DNA for the CDR3 is TGTGCCAGCACCCGGTCACTCCCATCCCTCGAGCAGTACTTC.

This chain connects TRBV9 to TRBJ2-3; 11 bases match TRBD2. This CDR3 comprises 17 residues. The V gene's germline CDR1 is SGDLS and CDR2 YYNGEE. After removal of 0 bases from V and 4 bases from J, the junction contained 7 bases not matched to a gene. CDR3 in amino acids: CASSVGIAGGRPDTQYF. In nucleotides, the CDR3 is TGTGCCAGCAGCGTAGGGATAGCGGGGGGGCGGCCAGATACGCAGTATTTT. Full variable domain (remainder filled in from reference TRBV9 and TRBJ2-3): DSGVTQTPKHLITATGQRVTLRCSPRSGDLSVYWYQQSLDQGLQFLIQYYNGEERAKGNILERFSAQQFPDLHSELNLSSLELGDSALYFCASSVGIAGGRPDTQYFGPGTRLTVL.

The V call is TRBV5-6, the J call TRBJ2-2; tentative D call: TRBD2 (7 bases). Trimming shortened V by 4 bases and J by 0 bases, and 13 bases separated the two germline ends. The CDR3 consists of 16 residues. Germline V gives CDR1 SGHDT, CDR2 YYEEEE. CDR3 in amino acids: CASSHWGGANTGELFF. CDR3 in DNA: TGTGCCAGCAGCCACTGGGGGGGCGCGAACACCGGGGAGCTGTTTTTT.

J is TRBJ1-2 and V is TRBV5-1, with a weak D call TRBD1 (6 bases). With 5 bases removed from V and 6 bases from J, the gap between germline ends came to 14 bases. This CDR3 is built from 13 residues. Germline V gene data show CDR1 as SGHRS and CDR2 as YFSETQ. The CDR3 sequence: CASRQGNDDGYTF. Here the CDR3 DNA reads TGCGCCAGCAGACAGGGAAACGACGATGGCTACACCTTC.

The CDR3 DNA sequence: TGCGCCAGCAGCCAAGAATCTAGCGCCCAAGAGACCCAGTACTTC. Residues: CASSQESSAQETQYF. The chain carries TRBV4-1 and TRBJ2-5; tentatively, D is TRBD2 (6 bases). V lost 0 bases to trimming and J lost 1 base, with 9 bases between them. Germline CDR1 reads MGHRA; CDR2 reads YSYEKL. The CDR3 spans 15 residues.

V and J are TRBV4-1 and TRBJ1-1; D ambiguous. V was pared by 0 bases and J by 3 bases, with 20 bases between. This CDR3 region has 18 residues. The germline CDR1 and CDR2 sequences are MGHRA and YSYEKL. The CDR3 region has the DNA TGCGCCAGCAGCCAAGACCTGGGCTTTGGGTACGGGGACACTGAAGCTTTCTTT. It codes for CASSQDLGFGYGDTEAFF.

Comment on this clone: The sample holds other DNA sequences that translate to the same CDR3. The V call is TRBV7-3, the J call TRBJ2-3, with D hard to call. Between the trimmed V and J ends, which lost 2 bases and 0 bases, there was a span of 6 bases. From germline, CDR1 is SGHTA and CDR2 FQGTGA. The CDR3 loop spans 14 amino acids. The DNA of the CDR3 is TGTGCCAGCAGCTTAGCGGCTAGCACAGATACGCAGTATTTT. Translating it yields CASSLAASTDTQYF.

The chain employs TRBV28 and TRBJ1-2, with TRBD1 matching 10 bases. The CDR3 runs 18 residues. V shed 6 bases and J 2 bases; nucleotides not matched to a gene: 15. Germline CDR1 MDHEN, CDR2 SYDVKM. The CDR3 DNA reads TGTGCCAGCAGCTCCCGGGACAGGGGCGCCTACCAAAACTATGGCTACACCTTC. Its translation is CASSSRDRGAYQNYGYTF.

In DNA, the CDR3 is TGTGCCAGCAGCGGCCAGGGTACTCAGCCCCAGCATTTT. Its translation: CASSGQGTQPQHF. The chain carries TRBV9 and TRBJ1-5; D is possibly TRBD1 (5 bases). Trimming removed 3 bases from V and 6 bases from J, with 10 bases in between. The CDR3 contains 13 residues. The V gene's germline CDR1 is SGDLS and CDR2 YYNGEE.

This chain uses TRBV7-2 with TRBJ2-3, with 7 positions matching TRBD2. The germline gives CDR1 SGHTA, CDR2 FQGNSA. The CDR3 contains 17 residues. V dropped 4 bases and J dropped 3; count of bases not matched to a gene: 13. CDR3 bases: TGTGCCAGCAGCTCTTACGGGAGGCAATTGTGGACAGATACGCAGTATTTT. It translates to CASSSYGRQLWTDTQYF.

In DNA, the CDR3 is TGTGCCAGCAAAGGGGCGCAGAACACCGGGGAGCTGTTTTTT. Its protein is CASKGAQNTGELFF. The chain employs TRBV2 and TRBJ2-2; D perhaps matches TRBD1 (5 bases). V lost 7 bases and J 1 base, leaving 10 bases between the germline ends. The V gene's germline CDR1 is SNHLY and CDR2 FYNNEI. The CDR3 totals 14 residues.